This TCR beta chain was identified during a study of glioma-infiltrating T cells after dendritic cell vaccination. Of note for this clone: Its antigen is not identified.

The length of the CDR3 is 14 residues. Germline values: CDR1 MNHNS, CDR2 SASEGT. The V end was cut by 7 bases, the J end by 6 bases, with 15 bases between. The study's findings and limits: Complete blood and tumor specimen sets were limited to few patients. Patients with more pretreatment TILs had longer time to progression and survival.

Here immunoSEQ multiplex PCR was the method, and the copy in TCRdb shows in-frame clones only, minus some. Of over 55,000 clones listed, approximately 81% are singletons. This material consisted of blood, taken before dendritic cell vaccination. This clonotype originated in a human donor with glioblastoma. The V gene is TRBV6-1, the J gene TRBJ2-2, with D tentatively TRBD2 (5 bases). CDR3 sequence: CASMRSGSAGELFF. The DNA for the CDR3 is TGTGCCAGCATGAGATCGGGGAGTGCCGGGGAGCTGTTTTTT.